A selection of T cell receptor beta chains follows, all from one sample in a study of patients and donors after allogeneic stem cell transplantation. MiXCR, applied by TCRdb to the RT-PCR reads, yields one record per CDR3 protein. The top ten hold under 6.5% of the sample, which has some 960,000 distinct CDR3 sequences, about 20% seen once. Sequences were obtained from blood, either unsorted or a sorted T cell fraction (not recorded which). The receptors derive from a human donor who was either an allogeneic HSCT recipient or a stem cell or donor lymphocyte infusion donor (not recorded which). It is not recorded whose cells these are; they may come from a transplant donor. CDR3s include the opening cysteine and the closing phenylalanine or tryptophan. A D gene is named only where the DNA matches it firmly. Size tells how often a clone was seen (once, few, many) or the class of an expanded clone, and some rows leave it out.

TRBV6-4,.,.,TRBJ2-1,CASSDGTSGNEQFF,TGTGCCAGCAGTGACGGAACATCTGGGAATGAGCAGTTCTTC
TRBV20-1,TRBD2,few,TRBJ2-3,CSPRTSGSTDTQYF,TGCAGTCCCCGGACTAGCGGGAGCACAGATACGCAGTATTTT
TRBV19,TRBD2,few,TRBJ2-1,CASSGLAGDQQFF,TGTGCCAGTAGTGGACTAGCGGGGGACCAGCAGTTCTTC
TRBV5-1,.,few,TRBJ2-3,CASSLDTGVRGTQYF,TGCGCCAGCAGCTTGGATACGGGAGTTAGGGGTACGCAGTATTTT
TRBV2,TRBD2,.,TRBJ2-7,CASRGGTPTYEQYF,TGTGCCAGCCGGGGGGGGACTCCAACCTACGAGCAGTACTTC
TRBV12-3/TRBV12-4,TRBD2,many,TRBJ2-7,CASGGVYEQYF,TGTGCCAGCGGGGGGGTCTACGAGCAGTACTTC
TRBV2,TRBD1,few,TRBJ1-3,CASSEAQGPKITIYF,TGTGCCAGCAGTGAAGCACAGGGGCCTAAAATCACCATATATTTT
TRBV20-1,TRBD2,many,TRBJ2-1,CSASRLAPKYNEQFF,TGCAGTGCATCCAGACTAGCCCCTAAATACAATGAGCAGTTCTTC
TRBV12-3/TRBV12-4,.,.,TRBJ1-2,CASSSTRGNPSIYGYTF,TGTGCCAGCAGTTCAACCAGGGGTAACCCGTCGATCTATGGCTACACCTTC
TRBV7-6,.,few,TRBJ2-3,CASSFFRERTDTQYF,TGTGCCAGCAGCTTTTTTCGGGAACGCACAGATACGCAGTATTTT
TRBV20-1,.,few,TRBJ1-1,CSASRGRDVRAEAFF,TGCAGTGCTAGTCGAGGGAGAGATGTTCGCGCTGAAGCTTTCTTT
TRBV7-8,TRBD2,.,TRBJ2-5,CASSPRDYHQETQYF,TGTGCCAGCAGCCCGAGGGACTACCATCAAGAGACCCAGTACTTC
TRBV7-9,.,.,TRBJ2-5,CASSPRGAVQTQYF,TGTGCCAGCAGCCCCAGGGGAGCGGTACAGACCCAGTACTTC
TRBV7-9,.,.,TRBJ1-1,CASSFSPAAEAFF,TGTGCCAGCAGTTTCTCTCCAGCGGCTGAAGCTTTCTTT
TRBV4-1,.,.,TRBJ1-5,CASSQRQEQPQHF,TGCGCCAGCAGCCAGAGACAGGAACAGCCCCAGCATTTT
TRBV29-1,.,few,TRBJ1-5,CSVKDVGGNQPQHF,TGCAGCGTTAAGGACGTTGGGGGCAATCAGCCCCAGCATTTT
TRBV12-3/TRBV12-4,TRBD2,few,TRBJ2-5,CASSPTTSRETQYF,TGTGCCAGCAGCCCAACGACTAGCCGCGAGACCCAGTACTTC
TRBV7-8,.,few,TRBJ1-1,CASSLGHSGRQNTEAFF,TGTGCCAGCAGCTTAGGTCACTCCGGCAGGCAGAACACTGAAGCTTTCTTT
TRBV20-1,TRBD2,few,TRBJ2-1,CSARGTGTISGEQFF,TGCAGTGCTAGGGGAACCGGGACTATTTCAGGGGAGCAGTTCTTC
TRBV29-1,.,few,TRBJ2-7,CSVVLGKASAYEQYF,TGCAGCGTTGTACTCGGGAAGGCGTCAGCCTACGAGCAGTACTTC
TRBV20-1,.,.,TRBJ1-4,CSARGDVGEEKLFF,TGCAGTGCTAGAGGGGACGTCGGGGAGGAAAAACTGTTTTTT
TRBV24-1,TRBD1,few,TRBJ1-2,CATSPPGQGGGYTF,TGTGCCACCAGTCCCCCGGGACAGGGCGGCGGCTACACCTTC
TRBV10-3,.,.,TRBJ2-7,CAISDGQIYEQYF,TGTGCCATCAGTGACGGGCAAATCTACGAGCAGTACTTC
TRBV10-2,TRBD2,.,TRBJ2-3,CASSGRGAGDTQYF,TGCGCCAGCAGTGGTAGGGGAGCGGGGGATACGCAGTATTTT
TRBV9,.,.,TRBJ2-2,CASSETPGRLGTGELFF,TGTGCCAGCAGCGAGACCCCCGGACGCCTTGGCACCGGGGAGCTGTTTTTT
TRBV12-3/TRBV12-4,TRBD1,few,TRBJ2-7,CASSSTARTGGRYEQYF,TGTGCCAGCAGTTCAACCGCTAGAACAGGGGGTAGGTACGAGCAGTACTTC
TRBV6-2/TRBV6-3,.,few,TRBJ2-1,CASSHGGYNEQFF,TGTGCCAGCAGCCATGGGGGATACAATGAGCAGTTCTTC
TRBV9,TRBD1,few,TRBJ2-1,CASSVNMGQGFKSSYNEQFF,TGTGCCAGCAGCGTAAACATGGGACAGGGTTTTAAGAGCTCCTACAATGAGCAGTTCTTC
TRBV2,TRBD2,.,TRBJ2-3,CASIGTSGRTDTQYF,TGTGCCAGCATTGGGACTAGCGGGAGGACAGATACGCAGTATTTT
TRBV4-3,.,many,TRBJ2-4,CASSQDSLAKNIQYF,TGCGCCAGCAGCCAAGACAGCTTAGCCAAAAACATTCAGTACTTC
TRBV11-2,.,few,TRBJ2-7,CASSRTHQAYEQYF,TGTGCCAGCAGCAGGACCCACCAGGCCTACGAGCAGTACTTC
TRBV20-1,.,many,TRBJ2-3,CSAGPEDTQYF,TGCAGTGCTGGCCCTGAGGATACGCAGTATTTT
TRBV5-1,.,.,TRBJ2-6,CASSLFQGSGANVLTF,TGCGCCAGCAGCTTGTTTCAGGGATCCGGGGCCAACGTCCTGACTTTC
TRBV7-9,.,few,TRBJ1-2,CASSLAQTNYGYTF,TGTGCCAGCAGCTTAGCGCAGACTAACTATGGCTACACCTTC
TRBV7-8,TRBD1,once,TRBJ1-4,CASSTRDRLGKLFF,TGTGCCAGCAGCACCCGGGACAGGCTTGGAAAACTGTTTTTT
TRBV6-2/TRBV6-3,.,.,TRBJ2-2,CASSYSGQVESTGELFF,TGTGCCAGCAGTTACTCGGGCCAGGTTGAGAGCACCGGGGAGCTGTTTTTT
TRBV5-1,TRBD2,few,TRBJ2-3,CASSPSGGLLSYTQYF,TGCGCCAGCAGTCCCAGCGGGGGGTTACTATCCTATACGCAGTATTTT
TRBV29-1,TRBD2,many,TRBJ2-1,CSVLTSGANNEQFF,TGCAGCGTTCTGACTAGCGGGGCGAACAATGAGCAGTTCTTC
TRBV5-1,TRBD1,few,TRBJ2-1,CASSSEGGWENEQFF,TGCGCCAGCAGCTCGGAAGGGGGCTGGGAGAATGAGCAGTTCTTC